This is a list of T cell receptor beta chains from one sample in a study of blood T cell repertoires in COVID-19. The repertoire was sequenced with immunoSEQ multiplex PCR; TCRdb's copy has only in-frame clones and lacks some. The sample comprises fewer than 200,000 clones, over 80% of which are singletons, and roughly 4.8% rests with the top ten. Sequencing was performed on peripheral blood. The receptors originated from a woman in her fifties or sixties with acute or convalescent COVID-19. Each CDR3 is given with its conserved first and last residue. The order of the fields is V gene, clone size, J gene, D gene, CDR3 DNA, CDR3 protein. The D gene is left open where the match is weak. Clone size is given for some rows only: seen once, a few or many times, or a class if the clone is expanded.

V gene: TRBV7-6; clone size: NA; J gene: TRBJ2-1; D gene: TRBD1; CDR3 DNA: TGTGCCAGCAGCTTAGCGGAACCAGGGACAGCCTTCTACAATGAGCAGTTCTTC; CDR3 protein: CASSLAEPGTAFYNEQFF
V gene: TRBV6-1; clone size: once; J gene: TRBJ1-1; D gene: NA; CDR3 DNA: TGTGCCAGCAGTGAAATGTCGGGCACTGAAGCTTTCTTT; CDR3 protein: CASSEMSGTEAFF
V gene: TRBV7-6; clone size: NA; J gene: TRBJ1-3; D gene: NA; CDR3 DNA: TGTGCCAGCAGCCTCAGCCAGGGGATCTCTGGAAACACCATATATTTT; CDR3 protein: CASSLSQGISGNTIYF
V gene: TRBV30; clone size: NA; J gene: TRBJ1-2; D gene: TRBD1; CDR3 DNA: TGTGCCTCGGCAGGGGGAAAGTCCTATGGCTACACCTTC; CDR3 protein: CASAGGKSYGYTF
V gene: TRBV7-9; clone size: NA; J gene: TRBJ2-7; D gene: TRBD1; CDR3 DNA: TGTGCCAGCAGCCCCAGGACAGGGTCCGTCGAGCAGTACTTC; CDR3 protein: CASSPRTGSVEQYF
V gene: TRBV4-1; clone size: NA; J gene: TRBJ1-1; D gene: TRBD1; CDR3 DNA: TGCGCCAGCAGCCCCCAGGACAGGGAGAACACTGAAGCTTTCTTT; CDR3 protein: CASSPQDRENTEAFF
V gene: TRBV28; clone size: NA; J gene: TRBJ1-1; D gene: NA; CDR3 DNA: TGTGCCAGCAGTCCTACCGTGACTGAAGCTTTCTTT; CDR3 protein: CASSPTVTEAFF
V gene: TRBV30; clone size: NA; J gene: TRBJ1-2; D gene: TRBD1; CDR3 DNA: TGTGCCTGGAACCGGGACAGGGCGCGCTACACCTTC; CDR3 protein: CAWNRDRARYTF
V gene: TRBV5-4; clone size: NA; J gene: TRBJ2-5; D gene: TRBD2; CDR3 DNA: TGTGCCAGCAGCCGGACTAGCGGGGTGGAGGAGACCCAGTACTTC; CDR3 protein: CASSRTSGVEETQYF
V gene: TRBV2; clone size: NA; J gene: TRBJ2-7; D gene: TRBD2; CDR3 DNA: TGTGCCAGCAGTGCGACTAGCGGGAGCTACGAGCAGTACTTC; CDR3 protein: CASSATSGSYEQYF
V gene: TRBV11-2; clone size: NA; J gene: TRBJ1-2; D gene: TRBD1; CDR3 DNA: TGTGCCAGCAGCACAATGCGACAGGGGTACGACTATGGCTACACCTTC; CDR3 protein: CASSTMRQGYDYGYTF
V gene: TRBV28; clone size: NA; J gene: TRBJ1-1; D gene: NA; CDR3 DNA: TGTGCCAGCAGTGTGAACAGGGTAGGGGTCACTGAAGCTTTCTTT; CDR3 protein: CASSVNRVGVTEAFF
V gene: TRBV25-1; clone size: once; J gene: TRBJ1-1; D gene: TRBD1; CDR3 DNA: TGTGCCAGCAGTGGACAGGGGGCGCCTTATAACACTGAAGCTTTCTTT; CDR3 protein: CASSGQGAPYNTEAFF
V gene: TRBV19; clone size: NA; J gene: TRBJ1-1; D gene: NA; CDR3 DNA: TGTGCCAGTAGTATAGCAGGGGCCGGCACTGAAGCTTTCTTT; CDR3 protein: CASSIAGAGTEAFF
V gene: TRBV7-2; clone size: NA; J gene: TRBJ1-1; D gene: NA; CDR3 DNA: TGTGCCAGCAGCTTAGTCGCGGGGAGGGGGGCTGAAGCTTTCTTT; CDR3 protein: CASSLVAGRGAEAFF
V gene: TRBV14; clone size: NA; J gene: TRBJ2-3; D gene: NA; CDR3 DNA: TGTGCCAGCAGCCAGACATCGATGAACGGGATGCAGTATTTT; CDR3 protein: CASSQTSMNGMQYF
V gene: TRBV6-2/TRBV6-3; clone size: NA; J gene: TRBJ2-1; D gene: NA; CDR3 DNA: TGTGCCAGCAACCCCCAAACGGGGAGGCGGCAGTTCTTC; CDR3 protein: CASNPQTGRRQFF
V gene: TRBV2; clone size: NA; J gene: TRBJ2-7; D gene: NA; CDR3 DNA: TGTGCCAGCGGACTGATCGAGGACTACGAGCAGTACTTC; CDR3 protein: CASGLIEDYEQYF
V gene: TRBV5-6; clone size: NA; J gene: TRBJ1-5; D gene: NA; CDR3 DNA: TGTGCCAGCAGCTTTCAGGGGCCCCAGCATTTT; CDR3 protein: CASSFQGPQHF
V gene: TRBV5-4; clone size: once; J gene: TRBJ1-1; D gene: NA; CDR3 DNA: TGTGCCAGCAGCTCCCGAGCGAACACTGAAGCTTTCTTT; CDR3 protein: CASSSRANTEAFF
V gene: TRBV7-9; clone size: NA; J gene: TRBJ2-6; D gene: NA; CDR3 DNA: TGTGCCAGCAGCCCTCCACTCGGCTCTGGGGCCAACGTCCTGACTTTC; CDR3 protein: CASSPPLGSGANVLTF
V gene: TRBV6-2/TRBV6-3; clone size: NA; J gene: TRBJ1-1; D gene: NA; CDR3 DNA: TGTGCCAGCAGTTATCCCCCTAGGGAAGGAGGGATGAACACTGAAGCTTTCTTT; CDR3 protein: CASSYPPREGGMNTEAFF
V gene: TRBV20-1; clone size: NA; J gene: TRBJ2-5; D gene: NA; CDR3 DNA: TGCAGTGCTAGAAAGGACATACCTTACTTC; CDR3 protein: CSARKDIPYF
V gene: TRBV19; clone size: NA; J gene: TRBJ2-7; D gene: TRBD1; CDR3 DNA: TGTGCCAGTAGTCACGGGACAGGGGGAGGCGAGCAGTACTTC; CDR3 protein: CASSHGTGGGEQYF
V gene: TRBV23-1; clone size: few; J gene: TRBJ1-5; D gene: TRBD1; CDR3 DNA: TGCGCCAATGCACAGGGGGCGAGGCAGCCCCAGCATTTT; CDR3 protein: CANAQGARQPQHF
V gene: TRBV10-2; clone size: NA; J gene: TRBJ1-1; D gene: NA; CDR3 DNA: TGCGCCAGCAGTGCTAGAACAAGTGAAGCTTTCTTT; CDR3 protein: CASSARTSEAFF
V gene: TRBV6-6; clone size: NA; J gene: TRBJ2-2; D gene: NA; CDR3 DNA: TGTGCCAGCAGTTACTCCGCGGAAGGGGAGCTGTTTTTT; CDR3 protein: CASSYSAEGELFF
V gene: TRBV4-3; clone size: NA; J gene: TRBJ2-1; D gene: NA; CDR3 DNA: TGCGCCAGCAGCCAAGATCTGGGTGGAGCTGATTACAATGAGCAGTTCTTC; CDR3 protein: CASSQDLGGADYNEQFF
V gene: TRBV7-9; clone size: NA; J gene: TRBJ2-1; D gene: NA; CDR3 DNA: TGTGCCAGCAGCTTCTCACCAGGTTATGAGCAGTTCTTC; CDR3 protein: CASSFSPGYEQFF
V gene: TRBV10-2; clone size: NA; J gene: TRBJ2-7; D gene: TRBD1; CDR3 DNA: TGCGCCAGCAGTGAGGGACAGGGGAGACCCTACTCCTACGAGCAGTACTTC; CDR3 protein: CASSEGQGRPYSYEQYF
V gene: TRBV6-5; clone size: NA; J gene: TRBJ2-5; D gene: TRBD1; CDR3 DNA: TGTGCCAGCAATGTAGGGACAGCACAAGAGACCCAGTACTTC; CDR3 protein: CASNVGTAQETQYF
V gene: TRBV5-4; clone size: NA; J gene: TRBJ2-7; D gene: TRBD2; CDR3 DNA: TGTGCCAGCAGCTTGGATAGCGGGGCCTCCTACGAGCAGTACTTC; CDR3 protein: CASSLDSGASYEQYF
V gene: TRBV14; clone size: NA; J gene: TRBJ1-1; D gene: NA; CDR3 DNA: TGTGCCAGCTCCGTCAATTGGAGCACTGAAGCTTTCTTT; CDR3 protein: CASSVNWSTEAFF
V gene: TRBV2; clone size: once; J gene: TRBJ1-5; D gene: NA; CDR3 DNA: TGTGCCAGCAGGGGTCGTGGGCCCCTCCTTGGGAGCAATCAGCCCCAGCATTTT; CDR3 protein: CASRGRGPLLGSNQPQHF
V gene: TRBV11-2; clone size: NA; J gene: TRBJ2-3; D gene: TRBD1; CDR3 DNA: TGTGCCAGCAGCTTCAGGGGGCGCGGCACAGATACGCAGTATTTT; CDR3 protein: CASSFRGRGTDTQYF
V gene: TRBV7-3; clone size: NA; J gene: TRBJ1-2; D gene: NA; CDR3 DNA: TGTGCCAGGCGGGGTTCGAATGGCTACACCTTC; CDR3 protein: CARRGSNGYTF
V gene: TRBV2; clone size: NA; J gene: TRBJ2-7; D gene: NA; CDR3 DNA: TGTGCCCTTTCCCCGGAGACTGATAGGGAGCAGTACTTC; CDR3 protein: CALSPETDREQYF
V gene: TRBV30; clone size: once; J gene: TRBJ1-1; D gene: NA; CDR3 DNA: TGTGCCTGGAGTGTAGACCGGGACACTGAAGCTTTCTTT; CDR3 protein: CAWSVDRDTEAFF
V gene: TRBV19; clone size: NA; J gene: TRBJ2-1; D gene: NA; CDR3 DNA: TGTGCCAGTAGTATTTCGGCGGTTAGCTCCTACAATGAGCAGTTCTTC; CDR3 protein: CASSISAVSSYNEQFF
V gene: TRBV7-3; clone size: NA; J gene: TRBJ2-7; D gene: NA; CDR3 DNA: TGTGCCAGCAGCTCCACAGGCTCCTACGAGCAGTACTTC; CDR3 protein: CASSSTGSYEQYF
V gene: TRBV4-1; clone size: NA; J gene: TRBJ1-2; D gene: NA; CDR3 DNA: TGCGCCAGCAGCCAAGCGGGAGGACAGAGCTATGGCTACACCTTC; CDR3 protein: CASSQAGGQSYGYTF
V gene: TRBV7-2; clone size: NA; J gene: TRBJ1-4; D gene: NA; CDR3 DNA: TGTGCCAGCAGGAGGGGGGGTGATGAAAAACTGTTTTTT; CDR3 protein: CASRRGGDEKLFF
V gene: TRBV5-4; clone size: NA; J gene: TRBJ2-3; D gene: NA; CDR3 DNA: TGTGCCAGCAGCCCCCCCACAGGGTCCGCAGATACGCAGTATTTT; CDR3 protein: CASSPPTGSADTQYF
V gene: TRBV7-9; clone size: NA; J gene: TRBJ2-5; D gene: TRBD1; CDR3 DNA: TGTGCCAGCAGCCGTACAGGGGTCCAGGAGACCCAGTACTTC; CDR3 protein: CASSRTGVQETQYF
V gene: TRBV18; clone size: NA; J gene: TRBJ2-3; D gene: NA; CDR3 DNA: TGTGCCAGCTCACGTCCCCCCGGGAGAGGTGATACGCAGTATTTT; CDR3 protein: CASSRPPGRGDTQYF
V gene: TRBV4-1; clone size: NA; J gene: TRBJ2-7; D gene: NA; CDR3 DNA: TGCGCCAGCAGCCAACATATTGTAAGGACAGGGACTACGAGCGGGCAGTACTTC; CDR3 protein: CASSQHIVRTGTTSGQYF
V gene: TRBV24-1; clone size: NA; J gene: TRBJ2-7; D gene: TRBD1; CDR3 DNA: TGTGCCACCAGTGATCCCGGGACAGGCGCCTACGAGCAGTACTTC; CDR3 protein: CATSDPGTGAYEQYF
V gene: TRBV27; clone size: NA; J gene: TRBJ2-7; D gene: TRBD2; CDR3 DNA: TGTGCCAGCACCCAGCGGGAGGGCTACGAGCAGTACTTC; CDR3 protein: CASTQREGYEQYF
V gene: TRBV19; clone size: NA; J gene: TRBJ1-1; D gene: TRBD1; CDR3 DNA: TGTGCCAGTACCCAGGACAGGGTGAGTTTGACTGAAGCTTTCTTT; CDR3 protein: CASTQDRVSLTEAFF
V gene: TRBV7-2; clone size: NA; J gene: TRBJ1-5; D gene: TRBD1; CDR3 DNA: TGTGCCAGCAGCCCAGGGGGACAGGCTAATCAGCCCCAGCATTTT; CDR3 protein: CASSPGGQANQPQHF
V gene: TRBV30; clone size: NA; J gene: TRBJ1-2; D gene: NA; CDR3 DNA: TGTGCCTGGAACGAGAACAGAAGAGACACCTTC; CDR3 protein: CAWNENRRDTF
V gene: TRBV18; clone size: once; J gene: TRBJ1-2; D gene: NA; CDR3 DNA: TGTGCCAGCTCACCAGGCAGATTCTATGGCTACACCTTC; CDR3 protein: CASSPGRFYGYTF
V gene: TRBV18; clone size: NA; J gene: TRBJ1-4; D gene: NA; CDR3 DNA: TGTGCCAGCTCACCTGCAGTCCCCGACTATAATGAAAAACTGTTTTTT; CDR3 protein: CASSPAVPDYNEKLFF
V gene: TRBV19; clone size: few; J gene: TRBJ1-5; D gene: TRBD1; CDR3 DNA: TGTGCCAGTAGTACCGGGACAGGGATTAGCGGCAATCAGCCCCAGCATTTT; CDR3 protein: CASSTGTGISGNQPQHF
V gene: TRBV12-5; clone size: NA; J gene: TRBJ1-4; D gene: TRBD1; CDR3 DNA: TGTGCTAGGGGACAGGGGGTGGAAAAACTGTTTTTT; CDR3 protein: CARGQGVEKLFF